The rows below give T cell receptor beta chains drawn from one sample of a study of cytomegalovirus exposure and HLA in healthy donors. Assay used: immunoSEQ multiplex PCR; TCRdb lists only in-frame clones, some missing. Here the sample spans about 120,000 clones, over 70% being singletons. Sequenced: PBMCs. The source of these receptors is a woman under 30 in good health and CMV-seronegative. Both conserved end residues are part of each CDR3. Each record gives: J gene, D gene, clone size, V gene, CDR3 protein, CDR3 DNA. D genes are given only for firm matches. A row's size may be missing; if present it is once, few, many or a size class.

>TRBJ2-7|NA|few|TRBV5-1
CASSLAAASYEQYF
TGCGCCAGCAGCTTGGCGGCGGCGTCCTACGAGCAGTACTTC
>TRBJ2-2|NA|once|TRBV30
CAWGVIPGTGELFF
TGTGCCTGGGGTGTAATTCCGGGCACCGGGGAGCTGTTTTTT
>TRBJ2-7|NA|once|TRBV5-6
CASSVSGSPYEQYF
TGTGCCAGCAGCGTGTCCGGGTCCCCCTACGAGCAGTACTTC
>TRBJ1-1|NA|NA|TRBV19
CASSIQAGESTEAFF
TGTGCCAGTAGTATTCAGGCAGGGGAATCCACTGAAGCTTTCTTT
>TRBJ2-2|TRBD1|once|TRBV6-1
CASSRTGNTGELFF
TGTGCCAGCAGTAGGACAGGGAACACCGGGGAGCTGTTTTTT
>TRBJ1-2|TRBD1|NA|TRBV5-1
CASSLLQGSGYTF
TGCGCCAGCAGCTTACTACAGGGGTCTGGCTACACCTTC
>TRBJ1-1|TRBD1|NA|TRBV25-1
CASSEGGGTGWATTEAFF
TGTGCCAGCAGTGAGGGTGGGGGGACAGGGTGGGCGACCACTGAAGCTTTCTTT
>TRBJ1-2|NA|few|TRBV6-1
CASSDISTFRYGYTF
TGTGCCAGCAGTGACATCAGTACATTCCGTTATGGCTACACCTTC
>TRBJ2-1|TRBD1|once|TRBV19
CASSNGQGVIEQFF
TGTGCCAGTAGTAACGGACAGGGGGTAATTGAGCAGTTCTTC
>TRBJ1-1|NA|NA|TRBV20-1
CSARASTEAFF
TGCAGTGCTAGAGCCAGCACTGAAGCTTTCTTT
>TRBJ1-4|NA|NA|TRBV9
CASSVAEGSATNEKLFF
TGTGCCAGCAGCGTGGCTGAAGGGAGTGCAACTAATGAAAAACTGTTTTTT
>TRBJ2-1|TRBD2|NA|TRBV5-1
CASSLEGGVNEQFF
TGCGCCAGCAGCTTGGAGGGAGGGGTAAATGAGCAGTTCTTC
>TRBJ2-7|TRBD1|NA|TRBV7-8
CASSSAGGFYEQYF
TGTGCCAGCAGCTCAGCAGGGGGCTTTTACGAGCAGTACTTC
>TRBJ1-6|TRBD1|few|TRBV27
CASSFRDRYNSPLHF
TGTGCCAGCAGTTTCCGGGACAGGTACAATTCACCCCTCCACTTT
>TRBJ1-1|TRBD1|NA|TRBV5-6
CASSSETGGASEAFF
TGTGCCAGCAGCTCAGAGACAGGGGGCGCATCCGAAGCTTTCTTT
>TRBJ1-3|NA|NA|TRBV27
CASSLRTGNTIYF
TGTGCCAGCAGTCTCAGGACTGGAAACACCATATATTTT
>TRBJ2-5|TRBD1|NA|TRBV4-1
CASSQGALTGGQETQYF
TGCGCCAGCAGCCAAGGGGCGCTAACAGGGGGCCAAGAGACCCAGTACTTC
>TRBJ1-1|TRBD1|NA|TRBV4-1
CASSPDPGQLYTEAFF
TGCGCCAGCAGCCCTGATCCGGGACAGCTTTACACTGAAGCTTTCTTT
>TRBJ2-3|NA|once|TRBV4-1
CASRLSTGTDTQYF
TGCGCCAGCAGGCTATCCACAGGGACAGATACGCAGTATTTT
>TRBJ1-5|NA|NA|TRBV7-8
CASSLFVADSYSNQPQHF
TGTGCCAGCAGCTTATTTGTGGCAGATAGCTATAGCAATCAGCCCCAGCATTTT
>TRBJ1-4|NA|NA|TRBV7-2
CASSLTPRALFF
TGTGCCAGCAGCTTAACCCCGAGAGCACTGTTTTTT
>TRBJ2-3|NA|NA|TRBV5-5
CASSVSSTDTQYF
TGTGCCAGCAGTGTTAGTAGCACAGATACGCAGTATTTT
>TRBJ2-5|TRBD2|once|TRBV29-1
CSVEGTRQETQYF
TGCAGCGTTGAGGGGACTAGACAAGAGACCCAGTACTTC
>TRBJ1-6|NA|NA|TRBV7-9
CASGGGSSYNSPLHF
TGTGCCAGCGGGGGCGGGAGCTCCTATAATTCACCCCTCCACTTT
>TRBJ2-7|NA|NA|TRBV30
CACYDRSSYEQYF
TGTGCCTGCTACGACAGGAGCTCCTACGAGCAGTACTTC
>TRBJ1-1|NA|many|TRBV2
CASSERFVNTEAFF
TGTGCCAGCAGTGAGCGGTTTGTGAACACTGAAGCTTTCTTT
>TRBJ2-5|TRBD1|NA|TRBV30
CAWSSGTAITQYF
TGTGCCTGGAGTTCGGGGACAGCGATCACCCAGTACTTC
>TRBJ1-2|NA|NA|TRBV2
CATPLEGTRGYTF
TGTGCCACCCCTCTGGAGGGGACGCGTGGCTACACCTTC
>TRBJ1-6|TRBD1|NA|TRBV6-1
CASSGGQGYSYNSPLHF
TGTGCCAGCAGTGGCGGACAGGGTTACTCCTATAATTCACCCCTCCACTTT
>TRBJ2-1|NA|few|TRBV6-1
CASSVRTGPNEQFF
TGTGCCAGCAGTGTAAGAACAGGGCCCAATGAGCAGTTCTTC
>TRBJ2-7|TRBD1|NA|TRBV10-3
CAISRGGPEQYF
TGTGCCATCAGTCGAGGGGGCCCCGAGCAGTACTTC
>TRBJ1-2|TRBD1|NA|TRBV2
CASIRDRAIYGYTF
TGTGCCAGCATTAGGGACAGGGCAATCTATGGCTACACCTTC
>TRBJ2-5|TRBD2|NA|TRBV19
CASSMERGPRAQYF
TGTGCCAGTAGTATGGAGCGGGGGCCCCGGGCCCAGTACTTC
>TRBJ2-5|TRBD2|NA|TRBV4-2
CASSQLAGGQETQYF
TGTGCCAGCAGCCAGCTAGCGGGGGGACAAGAGACCCAGTACTTC
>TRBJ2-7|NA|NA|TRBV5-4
CASSLVRNPTSYEQYF
TGTGCCAGCAGCTTGGTTAGGAACCCGACTAGCTACGAGCAGTACTTC
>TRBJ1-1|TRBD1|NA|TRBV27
CASSLRGTGIMEAFF
TGTGCCAGCAGTTTGAGAGGGACAGGGATTATGGAAGCTTTCTTT
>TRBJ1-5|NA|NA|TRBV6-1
CASSELGQPQHF
TGTGCCAGCAGTGAACTCGGTCAGCCCCAGCATTTT
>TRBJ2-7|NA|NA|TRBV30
CAWSSGTSYEQYF
TGTGCCTGGAGTTCCGGGACATCTTACGAGCAGTACTTC
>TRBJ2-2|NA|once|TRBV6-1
CASSEQGGVSGELFF
TGTGCCAGCAGTGAACAGGGGGGCGTGTCCGGGGAGCTGTTTTTT
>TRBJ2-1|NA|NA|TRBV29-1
CSVESGVGSSYNEQFF
TGCAGCGTTGAAAGTGGGGTAGGGAGCTCCTACAATGAGCAGTTCTTC
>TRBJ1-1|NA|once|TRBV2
CASTAGGTEAFF
TGTGCCAGCACCGCGGGGGGCACTGAAGCTTTCTTT
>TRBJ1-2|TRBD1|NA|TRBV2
CASSAGGYDGYTF
TGTGCCAGCAGTGCAGGGGGCTACGATGGCTACACCTTC
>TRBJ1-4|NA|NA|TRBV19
CASSRDTSKLFF
TGTGCCAGTAGTAGGGACACCTCAAAACTGTTTTTT
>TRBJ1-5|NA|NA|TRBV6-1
CASGTLNQPQHF
TGTGCCAGCGGCACGTTGAATCAGCCCCAGCATTTT
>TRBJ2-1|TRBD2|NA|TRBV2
CASTEGGGVDEQFF
TGTGCCAGCACCGAGGGCGGGGGGGTGGATGAGCAGTTCTTC
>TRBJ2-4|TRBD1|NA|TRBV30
CAFFSGQGIRGIQYF
TGTGCCTTCTTTTCGGGACAGGGCATTCGGGGCATTCAGTACTTC
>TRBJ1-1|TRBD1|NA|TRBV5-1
CASSSDRGPNTEAFF
TGCGCCAGCAGCTCCGACAGGGGACCGAACACTGAAGCTTTCTTT
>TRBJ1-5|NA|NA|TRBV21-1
CASSKCGVGGNQPQHF
TGTGCCAGCAGCAAATGCGGGGTGGGTGGCAATCAGCCCCAGCATTTT
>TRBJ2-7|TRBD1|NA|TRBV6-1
CASSWGTGSYEQYF
TGTGCTAGCAGTTGGGGGACAGGGTCCTACGAGCAGTACTTC
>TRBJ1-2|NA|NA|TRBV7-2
CASSLYRSSNYGYTF
TGTGCCAGCAGCTTATATCGGAGTAGTAACTATGGCTACACCTTC
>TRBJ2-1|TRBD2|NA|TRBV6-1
CASSVSGGHNEQFF
TGTGCCAGCAGTGTTAGCGGGGGGCACAATGAGCAGTTCTTC
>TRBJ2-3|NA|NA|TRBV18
CASSPRKIETKTGRGEDTQYF
TGTGCCAGCTCACCTAGGAAGATTGAGACGAAAACAGGGAGGGGTGAAGATACGCAGTATTTT
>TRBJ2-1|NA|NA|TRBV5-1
CASSFIQGSDEQFF
TGCGCCAGCAGTTTTATACAGGGTAGCGATGAGCAGTTCTTC
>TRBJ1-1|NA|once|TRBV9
CASSALTGRNTEAFF
TGTGCCAGCAGCGCCCTGACAGGACGGAACACTGAAGCTTTCTTT
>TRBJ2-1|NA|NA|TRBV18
CASSPLPGPGSYNEQFF
TGTGCCAGCTCACCACTGCCAGGGCCGGGCTCCTACAATGAGCAGTTCTTC
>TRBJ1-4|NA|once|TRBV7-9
CASSLGSGNEKLFF
TGTGCCAGCAGCTTAGGGTCCGGGAATGAAAAACTGTTTTTT
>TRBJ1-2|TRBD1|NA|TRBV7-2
CASSFRTGGEGYTF
TGTGCCAGCAGCTTCCGGACAGGGGGCGAGGGCTACACCTTC
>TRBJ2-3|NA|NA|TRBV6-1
CASSESSRGGKGTQYF
TGTGCCAGCAGTGAATCTTCCAGAGGAGGGAAAGGTACGCAGTATTTT
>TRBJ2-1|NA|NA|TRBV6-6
CASSYPGQNYNEQFF
TGTGCCAGCAGTTACCCTGGACAAAACTACAATGAGCAGTTCTTC